The entry that follows covers one T cell receptor beta chain sequence. The antigen remains undetermined. These data come from a study of radiation and T cells in renal cell carcinoma. Whole-study results and caveats: Pretreatment tumor biopsies were lacking, so baseline clonotypes are unknown. Top tumor clonotypes rose in blood 2 weeks post-radiation, then contracted.

Time point given: blood 4 weeks post-SBRT, at nephrectomy. The treatment here: 15 Gy SBRT to primary tumor, nephrectomy 4 weeks later. Nephrectomy followed 15 Gy stereotactic body radiation by 4 weeks. Sequencing was performed with immunoSEQ multiplex PCR; in TCRdb, only in-frame clones are kept and a portion is missing. The table shows around 180,000 clones, with around 89% occurring only once. The specimen comprised blood, sampled from a patient whose treatment included radiotherapy and nephrectomy. This TCR was recovered from a woman between 45 and 65 years old with renal cell carcinoma.

CDR3 residues: CASRLETHLEGNQPQHF. The CDR3 coding sequence is TGTGCAAGTCGCTTAGAAACCCATCTGGAGGGCAATCAGCCCCAGCATTTT. The chain employs TRBV12-2 and TRBJ1-5. TRBV12-2 is a listed pseudogene. CDR3 length equals 17 residues.